These T cell receptor beta chains were read from a single sample in a study of blood T cells in healthy people across ages. TCRdb re-called the 5' RACE reads through MiXCR, storing one row per CDR3 protein. Among about 640,000 distinct CDR3 sequences, under 70% were seen once, and the ten largest hold over 35%. Sequenced input: blood. These receptors originate from a man in his fifties or sixties in good health. The CDR3 runs from the conserved cysteine through the conserved F or W. The D gene is left open where the match is weak. Clone size appears in some rows only: once, few, many, or a class for an expanded clone.

TRBD2	few	TRBV29-1	TRBJ2-5	CSVPSGDQETQYF	TGCAGCGTTCCTAGCGGGGACCAAGAGACCCAGTACTTC
TRBD2	.	TRBV7-2	TRBJ2-2	CASSSSGGAGELFF	TGTGCCAGCAGCTCGTCCGGGGGGGCCGGGGAGCTGTTTTTT
.	.	TRBV28	TRBJ2-3	CASSQQVDTQYF	TGTGCCAGCAGCCAACAGGTTGATACGCAGTATTTT
TRBD1	.	TRBV6-1	TRBJ2-7	CASRAGGTYEQYF	TGTGCCAGCAGGGCAGGGGGCACCTACGAGCAGTACTTC
TRBD1	.	TRBV27	TRBJ1-1	CASATGGDTEAFF	TGTGCCAGCGCAACAGGGGGGGACACTGAAGCTTTCTTT
.	.	TRBV2	TRBJ1-2	CASSRGADGYTF	TGTGCCAGCAGTAGGGGCGCGGATGGCTACACCTTC
.	few	TRBV29-1	TRBJ2-7	CSGSLGAAYEQYF	TGCAGCGGCTCCTTGGGGGCGGCCTACGAGCAGTACTTC
.	.	TRBV25-1	TRBJ1-4	CASSEYQGATNEKLFF	TGTGCCAGCAGTGAATATCAGGGTGCAACTAATGAAAAACTGTTTTTT
.	once	TRBV20-1	TRBJ2-3	CSARAKPGDTQYF	TGCAGTGCTAGGGCAAAACCAGGGGATACGCAGTATTTT
.	.	TRBV5-1	TRBJ2-4	CASSSGPVGAKNIQYF	TGCGCCAGCAGCTCGGGGCCGGTAGGCGCCAAAAACATTCAGTACTTC
TRBD2	once	TRBV20-1	TRBJ2-5	CSASTLSGGVLQETQYF	TGCAGTGCTAGTACCCTCAGCGGGGGAGTCCTCCAAGAGACCCAGTACTTC
TRBD2	.	TRBV11-2	TRBJ2-1	CASSLALFTGEGSYNEQFF	TGTGCCAGCAGCTTAGCCTTATTTACGGGGGAGGGTTCGTACAATGAGCAGTTCTTC
TRBD2	.	TRBV6-6	TRBJ2-5	CASSYSGLGNEQYF	TGTGCCAGCAGTTACTCGGGACTAGGGAATGAGCAGTACTTC
.	.	TRBV3-1	TRBJ1-2	CASSQDSANYGYTF	TGTGCCAGCAGCCAAGATTCGGCTAACTATGGCTACACCTTC
TRBD2	.	TRBV11-2	TRBJ2-1	CASSVLAGGLDEQFF	TGTGCCAGCAGCGTACTAGCGGGGGGGCTGGATGAGCAGTTCTTC
TRBD2	few	TRBV5-6	TRBJ2-5	CASSLLNGGAQETQYF	TGTGCCAGCAGCTTGTTGAACGGGGGGGCCCAGGAGACCCAGTACTTC
.	.	TRBV12-3/TRBV12-4	TRBJ1-5	CASSPEYSNQPQHF	TGTGCCAGCTCCCCAGAGTATAGCAATCAGCCCCAGCATTTT
TRBD1	.	TRBV12-3/TRBV12-4	TRBJ1-2	CASRRRGRGYGYTF	TGTGCCAGCAGAAGAAGGGGGCGAGGCTATGGCTACACCTTC
.	.	TRBV29-1	TRBJ1-2	CSADPQGYYGYTF	TGCAGCGCCGACCCACAGGGCTACTATGGCTACACCTTC
.	.	TRBV20-1	TRBJ2-3	CSAGGPLDRPTDTQYF	TGCAGTGCTGGGGGGCCTCTGGACAGACCCACAGATACGCAGTATTTT
TRBD2	.	TRBV12-3/TRBV12-4	TRBJ2-1	CASSVAPLSGGGNEQFF	TGTGCCAGCAGTGTTGCACCCTTATCGGGGGGTGGGAATGAGCAGTTCTTC
.	few	TRBV20-1	TRBJ1-6	CSARVQGVFSPLHF	TGCAGTGCTAGAGTGCAGGGAGTATTTTCACCCCTCCACTTT